The next 13 T cell receptor beta chains were all read from a single sample in a study of technical replicates of blood from a few donors. The data were produced by immunoSEQ multiplex PCR, yet TCRdb's version contains in-frame clones alone and is incomplete. The profile covers tens of thousands of clones, with about 81% appearing a single time and around 4% taken by the ten largest. Input material: PBMCs. These TCRs come from a human donor in good health. Some clones in this sample may be carry-over from other donors' samples.

Note on this clone: One end of the junction varies from germline; a read error may be responsible. The chain employs TRBV14 and TRBJ2-7, with unresolved D. The CDR3 contains 12 residues. Looked up from germline, CDR1 is SGHDN and CDR2 is FVKESK. CDR3 loop: CASSQVTDTRDF. CDR3 nucleotide sequence: TGTGCCAGCAGCCAAGTAACCGATACCCGGGACTTC.

The chain combines TRBV9 with TRBJ1-1; TRBD1 might be the D (5 bases). Trimming removed 3 bases from V and 0 bases from J, with 12 bases in between. Germline CDR1 SGDLS, CDR2 YYNGEE. The CDR3 has 15 residues. This CDR3 reads CASSGGGMMNTEAFF. The DNA of the CDR3 is TGTGCCAGCAGCGGGGGGGGGATGATGAACACTGAAGCTTTCTTT.

This clone was observed a few times. This chain links TRBV6-5 with TRBJ2-7, with TRBD1 matching over 8 bases. Per germline, CDR1 MNHEY and CDR2 SVGAGI. The CDR3 has 16 amino acids. Trimming at V came to 2 bases and at J to 3 bases, leaving 9 bases not matched to a gene. This CDR3 reads CASSYRGTGSSYEQYF. The CDR3 coding sequence is TGTGCCAGCAGTTACCGGGGGACAGGAAGCAGCTACGAGCAGTACTTC.

The rearrangement links TRBV29-1 to TRBJ2-3; 8 bases map to TRBD2. CDR3 length equals 13 residues. V dropped 5 bases and J dropped 6; count of bases not matched to a gene: 7. The germline CDR1 and CDR2 sequences are SQVTM and ANQGSEA. CDR3 sequence reads: CSVSSGRGDTQYF. In nucleotides, the CDR3 is TGCAGCGTTTCCAGCGGGAGAGGGGATACGCAGTATTTT.

The rearrangement uses TRBV7-8 and TRBJ2-5; a possible D gene is TRBD2 (5 bases). CDR1 is SGHVS, CDR2 FQNEAQ, per germline. The CDR3 extends over 12 amino acids. V was cut by 0 bases and J by 13 bases, with 12 bases left in between. The CDR3 is CASSLARASVYF. The CDR3 coding sequence is TGTGCCAGCAGCTTAGCGAGGGCCTCGGTGTACTTC.

The chain employs TRBV7-9 and TRBJ2-3; TRBD1 matches 10 bases. The junction had 9 bases not matched to a gene; V was cut back by 5 bases and J by 4 bases. The CDR3 length is 16 residues. Per germline, CDR1 SEHNR and CDR2 FQNEAQ (reference sequence). CDR3 in DNA: TGTGCCAGCAGCCAACCGGGACAGGGGCACCCAGATACGCAGTATTTT. Translation: CASSQPGQGHPDTQYF.

The genes are TRBV7-9 and TRBJ1-2, with D unresolved. The CDR3 extends over 14 amino acids. V was shortened by 0 bases and J by 4 bases, with 9 bases between the two germline ends. Germline lookup yields CDR1 SEHNR and CDR2 FQNEAQ (reference sequence). CDR3: CASSLAGTAYGYTF. Written as DNA, the CDR3 is TGTGCCAGCAGCTTAGCTGGAACAGCCTATGGCTACACCTTC.

The gene calls are TRBV7-9 and TRBJ2-7, with TRBD1 as a possible D gene (5 bases). The length of the CDR3 is 14 residues. Germline V gene data show CDR1 as SEHNR and CDR2 as FQNEAQ (reference sequence). V lost 1 base and J 3 bases, leaving 10 bases between the germline ends. The CDR3 loop is CASSLVPGFYEQYF. CDR3 bases: TGTGCCAGCAGCTTAGTTCCAGGGTTCTACGAGCAGTACTTC.

The chain joins TRBV10-3 to TRBJ1-1, with 8 bases aligning to TRBD1. Germline V gene data show CDR1 as ENHRY and CDR2 as SYGVKD. The CDR3 has 16 amino acids. With 2 bases clipped from V and 1 base from J, the junction kept 6 bases outside the gene matches. The CDR3 nucleotides read TGTGCCATCAGTGAGGGACAGGGCGGGAAGAACACTGAAGCTTTCTTT. Amino acids: CAISEGQGGKNTEAFF.

V is TRBV6-1 and J is TRBJ1-1; possible D gene TRBD1, 6 bases. Trimming left V 5 bases short and J 6 bases short, with 19 bases between. Germline V gene data show CDR1 as MNHNS and CDR2 as SASEGT. The CDR3 totals 15 residues. The CDR3 here is CASSFPRGARAEAFF. The CDR3 DNA follows: TGTGCCAGCAGTTTCCCCCGGGGGGCGAGGGCTGAAGCTTTCTTT.

The chain joins TRBV4-1 to TRBJ1-4; a possible D gene is TRBD1 (5 bases). The CDR3 is 14 amino acids. Germline V gene sequence: CDR1 MGHRA, CDR2 YSYEKL. V lost 0 bases, J lost 13 bases, and 15 bases lay in between. As DNA, the CDR3 is TGCGCCAGCAGCCAAGATATGACAGCAAAGGGACTGTTTTTT. Translating it yields CASSQDMTAKGLFF.

The CDR3 DNA sequence: TGCAGCGTTGACGAGGGGGCAGGGACTGAAGCTTTCTTT. Translating gives CSVDEGAGTEAFF. The chain is built from TRBV29-1 and TRBJ1-1, with 7 bases that match TRBD1. From germline, CDR1 is SQVTM and CDR2 ANQGSEA. Trimming cost V 3 bases and J 5 bases; bases outside gene matches: 6. This CDR3 region has 13 residues.

The CDR3: CAWSSSANTEAFF. The CDR3 nucleotides read TGTGCCTGGAGCAGCAGCGCGAACACTGAAGCTTTCTTT. This chain joins TRBV30 and TRBJ1-1, with D unresolved. V lost 3 bases and J 1 base, leaving 9 bases between the germline ends. CDR3 size: 13 residues. Looked up from germline, CDR1 is GTSNPN and CDR2 is SVGIG (reference sequence). The full variable domain, rest sourced from reference TRBV30 and TRBJ1-1, is SQTIHQWPATLVQPVGSPLSLECTVEGTSNPNLYWYRQAAGRGLQLLFYSVGIGQISSEVPQNLSASRPQDRQFILSSKKLLLSDSGFYLCAWSSSANTEAFFGQGTRLTVV.